The TCR beta chain under discussion was sequenced for a study of T-cell memory formation after mild COVID-19. This clonotype came up a few times. Its antigen is unknown. TCRdb passed the 5' RACE reads through MiXCR, listing each CDR3 protein once. The sample contains about 290,000 distinct CDR3 sequences, approximately 19% of which appear only once. Study-level findings and limits: Some clones that responded were present in memory (sampled pre-infection), which suggests cross-reactive memory joined.

V was trimmed by 3 bases and J by 4 bases, leaving 9 bases between them. The germline gives CDR1 SGHTA, CDR2 FQGNSA. The CDR3 has 13 residues. Input material: PBMCs or a T cell subset sorted from them (not recorded which). The chain links TRBV7-2 to TRBJ1-1; a weak D match, TRBD1 (5 bases). This receptor was identified in a young man who had mild COVID-19 (a few samples of this study predate the infection). Cell type and time point are not known. The CDR3 loop reads CASSFAGTTEAFF. The CDR3 DNA follows: TGTGCCAGCAGCTTCGCAGGGACCACTGAAGCTTTCTTT.